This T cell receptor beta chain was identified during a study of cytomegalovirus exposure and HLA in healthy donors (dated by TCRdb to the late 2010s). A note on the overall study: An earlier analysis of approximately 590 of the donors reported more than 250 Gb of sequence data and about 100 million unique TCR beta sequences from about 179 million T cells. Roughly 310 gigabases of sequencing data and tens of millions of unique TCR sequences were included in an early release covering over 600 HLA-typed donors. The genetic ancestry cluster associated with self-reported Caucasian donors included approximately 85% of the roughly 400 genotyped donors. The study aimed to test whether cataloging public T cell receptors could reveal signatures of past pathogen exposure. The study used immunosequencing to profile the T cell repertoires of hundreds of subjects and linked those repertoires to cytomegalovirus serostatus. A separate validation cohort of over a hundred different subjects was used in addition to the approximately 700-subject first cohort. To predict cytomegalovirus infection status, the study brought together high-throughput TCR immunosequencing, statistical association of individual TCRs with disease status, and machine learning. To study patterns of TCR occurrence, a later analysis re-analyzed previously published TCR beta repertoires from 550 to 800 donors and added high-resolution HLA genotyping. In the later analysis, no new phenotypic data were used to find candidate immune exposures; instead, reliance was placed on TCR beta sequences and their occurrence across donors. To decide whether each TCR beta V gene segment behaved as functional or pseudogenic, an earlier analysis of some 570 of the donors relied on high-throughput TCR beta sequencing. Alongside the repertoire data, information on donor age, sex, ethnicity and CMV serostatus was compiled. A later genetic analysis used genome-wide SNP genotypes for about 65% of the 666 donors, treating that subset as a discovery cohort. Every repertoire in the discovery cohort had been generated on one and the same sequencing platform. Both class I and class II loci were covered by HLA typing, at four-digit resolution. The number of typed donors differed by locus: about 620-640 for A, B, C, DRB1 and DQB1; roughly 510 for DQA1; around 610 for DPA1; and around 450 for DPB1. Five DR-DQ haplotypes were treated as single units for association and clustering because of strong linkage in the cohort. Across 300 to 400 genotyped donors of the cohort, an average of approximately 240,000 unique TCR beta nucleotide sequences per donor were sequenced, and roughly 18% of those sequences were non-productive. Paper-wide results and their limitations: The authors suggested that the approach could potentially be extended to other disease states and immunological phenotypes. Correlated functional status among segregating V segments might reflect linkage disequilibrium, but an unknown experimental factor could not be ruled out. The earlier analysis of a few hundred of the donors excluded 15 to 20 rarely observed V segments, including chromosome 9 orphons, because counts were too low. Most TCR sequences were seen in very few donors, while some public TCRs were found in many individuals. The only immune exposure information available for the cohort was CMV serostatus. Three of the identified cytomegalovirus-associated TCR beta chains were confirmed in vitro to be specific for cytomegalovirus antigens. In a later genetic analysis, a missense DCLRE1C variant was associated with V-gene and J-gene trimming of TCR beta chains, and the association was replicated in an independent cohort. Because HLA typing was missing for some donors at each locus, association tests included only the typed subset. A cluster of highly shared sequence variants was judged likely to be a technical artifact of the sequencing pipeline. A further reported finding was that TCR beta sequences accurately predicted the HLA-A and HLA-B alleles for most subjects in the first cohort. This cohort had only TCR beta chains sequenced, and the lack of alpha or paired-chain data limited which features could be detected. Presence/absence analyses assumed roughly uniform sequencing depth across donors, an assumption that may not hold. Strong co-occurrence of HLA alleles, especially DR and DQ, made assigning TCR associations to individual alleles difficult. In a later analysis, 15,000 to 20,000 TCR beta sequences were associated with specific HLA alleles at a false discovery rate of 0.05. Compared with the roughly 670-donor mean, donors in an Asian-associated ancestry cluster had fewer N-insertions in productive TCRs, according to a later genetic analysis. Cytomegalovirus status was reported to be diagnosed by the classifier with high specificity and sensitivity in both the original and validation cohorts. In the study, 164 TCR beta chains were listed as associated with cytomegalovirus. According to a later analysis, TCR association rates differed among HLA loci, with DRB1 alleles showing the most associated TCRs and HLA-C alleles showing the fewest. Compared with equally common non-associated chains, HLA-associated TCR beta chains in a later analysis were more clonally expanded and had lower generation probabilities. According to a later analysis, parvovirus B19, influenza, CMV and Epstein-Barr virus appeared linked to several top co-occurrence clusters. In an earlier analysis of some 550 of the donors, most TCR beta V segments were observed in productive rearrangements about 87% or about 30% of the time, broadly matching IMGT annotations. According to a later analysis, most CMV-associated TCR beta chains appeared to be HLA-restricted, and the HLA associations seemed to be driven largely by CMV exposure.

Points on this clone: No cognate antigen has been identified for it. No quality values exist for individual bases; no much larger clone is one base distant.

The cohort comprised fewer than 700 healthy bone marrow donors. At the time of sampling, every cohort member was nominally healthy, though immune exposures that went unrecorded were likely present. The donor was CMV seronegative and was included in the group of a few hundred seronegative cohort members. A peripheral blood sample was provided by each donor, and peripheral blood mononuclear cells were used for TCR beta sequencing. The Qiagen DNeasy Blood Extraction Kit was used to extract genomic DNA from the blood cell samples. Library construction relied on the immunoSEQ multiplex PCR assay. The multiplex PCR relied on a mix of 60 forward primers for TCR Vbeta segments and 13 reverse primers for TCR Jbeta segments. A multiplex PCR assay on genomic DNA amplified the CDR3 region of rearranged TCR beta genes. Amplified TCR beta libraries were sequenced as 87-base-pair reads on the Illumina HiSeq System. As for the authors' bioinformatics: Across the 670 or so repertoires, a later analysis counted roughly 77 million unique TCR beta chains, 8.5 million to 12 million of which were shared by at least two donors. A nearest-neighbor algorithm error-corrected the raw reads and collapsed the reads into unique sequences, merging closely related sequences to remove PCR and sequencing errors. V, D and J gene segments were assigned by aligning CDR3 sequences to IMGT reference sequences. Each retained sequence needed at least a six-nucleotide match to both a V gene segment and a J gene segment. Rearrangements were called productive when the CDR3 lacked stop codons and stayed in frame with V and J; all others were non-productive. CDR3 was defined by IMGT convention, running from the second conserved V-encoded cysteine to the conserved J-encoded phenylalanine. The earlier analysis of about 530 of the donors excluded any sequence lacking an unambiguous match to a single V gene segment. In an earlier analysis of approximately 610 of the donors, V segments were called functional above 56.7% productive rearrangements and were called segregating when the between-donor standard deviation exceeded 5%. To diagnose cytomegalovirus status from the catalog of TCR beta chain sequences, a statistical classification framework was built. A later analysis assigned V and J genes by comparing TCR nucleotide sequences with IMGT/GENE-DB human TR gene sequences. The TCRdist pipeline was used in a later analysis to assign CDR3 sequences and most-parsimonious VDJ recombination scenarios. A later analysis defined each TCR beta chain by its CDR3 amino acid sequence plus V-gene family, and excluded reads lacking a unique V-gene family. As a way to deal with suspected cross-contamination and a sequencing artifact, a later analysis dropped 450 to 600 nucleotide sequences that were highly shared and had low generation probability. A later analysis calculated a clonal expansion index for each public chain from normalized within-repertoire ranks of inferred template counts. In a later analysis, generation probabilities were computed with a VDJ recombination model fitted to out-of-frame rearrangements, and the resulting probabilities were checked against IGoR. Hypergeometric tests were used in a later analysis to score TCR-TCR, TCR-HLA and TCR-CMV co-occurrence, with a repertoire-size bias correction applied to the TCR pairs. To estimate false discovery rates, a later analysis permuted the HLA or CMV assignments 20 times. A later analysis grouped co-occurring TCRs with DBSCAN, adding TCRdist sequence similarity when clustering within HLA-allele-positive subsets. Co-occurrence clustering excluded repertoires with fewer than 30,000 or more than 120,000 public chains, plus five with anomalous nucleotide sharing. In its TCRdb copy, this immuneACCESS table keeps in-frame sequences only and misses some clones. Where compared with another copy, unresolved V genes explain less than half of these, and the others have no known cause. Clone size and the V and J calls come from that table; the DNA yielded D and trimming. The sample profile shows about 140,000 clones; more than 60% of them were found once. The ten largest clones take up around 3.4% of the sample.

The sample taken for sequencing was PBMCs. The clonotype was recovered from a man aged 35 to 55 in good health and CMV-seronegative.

The sequenced DNA is TGTGCCAGCAGTCGAGGGAGGGAATCACCCCTCCACTTT. Protein translation: CASSRGRESPLHF. Rearrangement joined TRBV27 to TRBJ1-6; the D gene identity is not certain. The CDR3 spans 13 residues, from the cysteine through the phenylalanine. The retained sequence is limited to the CDR3, 39 bases, with the frame set at the first base. The junction shows trimming of 5 bases on V and 10 bases on J, plus 12 bases between the germline ends. CDR1 and CDR2, per the germline V gene (reference sequence), are MNHEY and SMNVEV.